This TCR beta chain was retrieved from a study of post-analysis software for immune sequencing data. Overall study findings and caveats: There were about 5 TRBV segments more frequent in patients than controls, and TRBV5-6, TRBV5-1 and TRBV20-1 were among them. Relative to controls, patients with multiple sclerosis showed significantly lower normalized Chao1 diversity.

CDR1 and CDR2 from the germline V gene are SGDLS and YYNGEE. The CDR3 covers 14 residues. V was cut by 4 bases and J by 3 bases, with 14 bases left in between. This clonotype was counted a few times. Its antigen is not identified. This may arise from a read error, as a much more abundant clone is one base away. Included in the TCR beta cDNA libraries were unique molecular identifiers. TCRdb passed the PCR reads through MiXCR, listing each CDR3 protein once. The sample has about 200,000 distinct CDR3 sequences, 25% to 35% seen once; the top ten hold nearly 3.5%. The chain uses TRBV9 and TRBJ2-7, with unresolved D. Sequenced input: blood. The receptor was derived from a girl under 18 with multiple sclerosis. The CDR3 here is CASSPRQVSYEQYF. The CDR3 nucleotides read TGTGCCAGCAGCCCCCGCCAGGTGAGCTACGAGCAGTACTTC. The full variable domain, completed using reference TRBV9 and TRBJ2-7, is DSGVTQTPKHLITATGQRVTLRCSPRSGDLSVYWYQQSLDQGLQFLIQYYNGEERAKGNILERFSAQQFPDLHSELNLSSLELGDSALYFCASSPRQVSYEQYFGPGTRLTVT.